The T cell receptor (beta chain) under discussion was sequenced for a study of shared clonotypes between healthy human individuals. The overall study: CD8 memory received one plate per donor, CD8 naive two, CD4 memory three and CD4 naive three.

The CDR3 has 14 residues. The germline V and J ends were trimmed by 2 bases and 0 bases, with 7 bases remaining between them. CDR1 is SEHNR and CDR2 is FQNEAQ in the germline V gene (reference sequence). Each replicate PCR on the sorted subsets used about 220 ng DNA (approximately 33,000 T cell genomes). Sequencing used immunoSEQ multiplex PCR; TCRdb keeps in-frame clones, though not all of them. The top ten clones hold 0.067% of a sample with approximately 180,000 clones, just under 95% of them seen once. As to this clone: The antigen is not known.

Findings and caveats of the study: Clonotypes which were not shared had lower generation probabilities than clonotypes that all four donors shared.

The chain uses TRBV7-9 and TRBJ2-5; D is unclear. Sequencing input: naive CD4+ T cells sorted from blood. Subset meaning: CD45RA+ positively selected. This clonotype originated in a woman aged 30 to 39 in good health. CDR3 DNA: TGTGCCAGCAGCTTAATGGGGTACCAAGAGACCCAGTACTTC. Encoded protein: CASSLMGYQETQYF.